These T cell receptor beta chains were read from a single sample in a study of blood T cell repertoires in COVID-19. The repertoire was sequenced with immunoSEQ multiplex PCR; TCRdb's copy has only in-frame clones and lacks some. The sample holds roughly 220,000 clones, around 83% seen once. The sample taken for sequencing was peripheral blood. These receptors were obtained from a woman in her 50s with COVID-19, enrolled during active disease. Both conserved end residues are part of each CDR3. D genes are given only for firm matches. Rows give clone size only sometimes, using once, few, many, or a class for an expanded clone.

d_call	clone_size	v_call	j_call	cdr3_nt	cdr3_aa
.	once	TRBV2	TRBJ2-7	TGTGCCAGCAGTGGACGGGTAGAGCAGTACTTC	CASSGRVEQYF
.	.	TRBV5-6	TRBJ2-1	TGTGCCAGCAGCTTGGACGGAAGAGGCTCCTACAATGAGCAGTTCTTC	CASSLDGRGSYNEQFF
.	.	TRBV7-9	TRBJ2-1	TGTGCCAGCAGCCCCCGCGCGGGGAAAGGCAATGAGCAGTTCTTC	CASSPRAGKGNEQFF
.	.	TRBV19	TRBJ1-5	TGTGCCAGTAGTATAGGACAGAAGCCCCAGCATTTT	CASSIGQKPQHF
.	.	TRBV12-5	TRBJ1-5	TGTGCTAGTGGTACGGACAGCCTCAATCAGCCCCAGCATTTT	CASGTDSLNQPQHF
TRBD2	.	TRBV19	TRBJ2-2	TGTGCCAGTAGTCCTAGCGGGGGGGCCCCCGGGGAGCTGTTTTTT	CASSPSGGAPGELFF
TRBD1	.	TRBV5-8	TRBJ1-4	TGTGCCAGCACCAGGGGGAACGGGGCAACTAATGAAAAACTGTTTTTT	CASTRGNGATNEKLFF
.	.	TRBV6-2/TRBV6-3	TRBJ1-2	TGTGCCAGCAGTAACGGCGGCTATGGCTACACCTTC	CASSNGGYGYTF
TRBD1	.	TRBV19	TRBJ1-1	TGTGCCACAGGGACAGGCTTGAACACTGAAGCTTTCTTT	CATGTGLNTEAFF
.	.	TRBV5-5	TRBJ1-2	TGTGCCAGCAGCCCCGGGACACCACGCTATGGCTACACCTTC	CASSPGTPRYGYTF
TRBD1	.	TRBV7-8	TRBJ2-7	TGTGCCAGCAGCTTTGCGACAGGGTCCTACGAGCAGTACTTC	CASSFATGSYEQYF
.	once	TRBV30	TRBJ1-1	TGTGCCGGGTGGGACGGGGGGCGAAGGACTGAAGCTTTCTTT	CAGWDGGRRTEAFF
TRBD1	.	TRBV3-1/TRBV3-2	TRBJ1-6	TGTGCCAGCAGCCAGGATGTGGCAGGGGGCGTCTCACCCCTCCACTTT	CASSQDVAGGVSPLHF
TRBD2	.	TRBV9	TRBJ2-1	TGTGCCAGCAGCGTAGAAGGGACTAGTAACAATGAGCAGTTCTTC	CASSVEGTSNNEQFF
.	.	TRBV5-1	TRBJ1-2	TGCGCCAGCAGCTTGGCGGACAGCTATGGCTACACCTTC	CASSLADSYGYTF
.	.	TRBV5-4	TRBJ1-1	TGTGCCAGCAGTGAGGTAGAAACTGAAGCTTTCTTT	CASSEVETEAFF
TRBD2	.	TRBV11-2	TRBJ2-3	TGTGCCAGCCTCGGGACTAGTTTACCAGATACGCAGTATTTT	CASLGTSLPDTQYF
TRBD1	.	TRBV13	TRBJ2-3	TGTGCCAGCTCCAGGGGGTCGACAGATACGCAGTATTTT	CASSRGSTDTQYF
.	.	TRBV5-1	TRBJ1-4	TGCGCCAGCAGCTTGGGGGGCAGGGGTAATGAAAAACTGTTTTTT	CASSLGGRGNEKLFF
TRBD1	.	TRBV5-1	TRBJ1-2	TGCGCCAGCAGCTTGTTCGGGACAGGGTCGGCTAACTATGGCTACACCTTC	CASSLFGTGSANYGYTF
TRBD1	.	TRBV9	TRBJ1-5	TGTGCCAGCAGCGCCGGACAGGGGGCAAGCAATCAGCCCCAGCATTTT	CASSAGQGASNQPQHF
TRBD1	.	TRBV3-1/TRBV3-2	TRBJ2-3	TGTGCCAGCAGCCAAGAGAGGACAGGGTTTAGCACAGATACGCAGTATTTT	CASSQERTGFSTDTQYF
TRBD1	.	TRBV5-6	TRBJ1-5	TGTGCCAGCAGCTCCGAGGGGGCGGGCAATCAGCCCCAGCATTTT	CASSSEGAGNQPQHF
.	.	TRBV5-6	TRBJ1-5	TGTGCCAGCAGCCTGGGGGGGAGGCGGACTCAGCCCCAGCATTTT	CASSLGGRRTQPQHF
.	.	TRBV4-1	TRBJ2-2	TGCGCCAGCAGCCAGAGCGGGGAGCTGTTTTTT	CASSQSGELFF
TRBD2	.	TRBV6-2/TRBV6-3	TRBJ2-7	TGTGCCAGCAGTAGACTAGCGGGGGGCCTCTACGAGCAGTACTTC	CASSRLAGGLYEQYF
.	.	TRBV30	TRBJ2-2	TGTGCCTGGAGCTTAACGGTGAACACCGGGGAGCTGTTTTTT	CAWSLTVNTGELFF
.	once	TRBV6-2/TRBV6-3	TRBJ2-1	TGTGCCAGCACCCCCCGGTTGGGGGGCTACAATGAGCAGTTCTTC	CASTPRLGGYNEQFF
TRBD2	.	TRBV27	TRBJ2-6	TGTGCCAGCAGTTCCCCATGGACTAGTGGGGCCAACGTCCTGACTTTC	CASSSPWTSGANVLTF
.	.	TRBV5-5	TRBJ1-1	TGTGCCAGCAGCTATCTTACAGGGAACACTGAAGCTTTCTTT	CASSYLTGNTEAFF
.	.	TRBV2	TRBJ1-1	TGTGCCAGCAGTGAGGGAGGAATAGGCCGCACTGAAGCTTTCTTT	CASSEGGIGRTEAFF
.	.	TRBV27	TRBJ2-7	TGTGCCAGCAGTTTTCGGGGGTCTACCTACGAGCAGTACTTC	CASSFRGSTYEQYF
.	.	TRBV6-1	TRBJ2-4	TGTGCCAGCAGTGAAGATCTGGCAGGATTAGCCAAAAACATTCAGTACTTC	CASSEDLAGLAKNIQYF
TRBD2	.	TRBV11-2	TRBJ2-3	TGTGCCAGCAGCTTAGTCCCTAGCGGGGCCCCAGGTACGCAGTATTTT	CASSLVPSGAPGTQYF
.	many	TRBV18	TRBJ1-1	TGTGCCAGCTCACCGGATGGGCGAATGGGCACTGAAGCTTTCTTT	CASSPDGRMGTEAFF
.	few	TRBV7-2	TRBJ2-1	TGTGCCAGCAGCCTCAACTCCTCTCCCATTAATGAGCAGTTCTTC	CASSLNSSPINEQFF
TRBD2	.	TRBV6-5	TRBJ2-1	TGTGCCAGCAGGTGGACTAGCGGGGGAAACAATGAGCAGTTCTTC	CASRWTSGGNNEQFF
.	.	TRBV12-5	TRBJ2-6	TGTGCTAGTGGTTTCTTGACAAATCCCTCTGGGGCCAACGTCCTGACTTTC	CASGFLTNPSGANVLTF
.	.	TRBV7-9	TRBJ2-7	TGTGCCAGCAGCTTAGCGCTCAGCGCCGAGCAGTACTTC	CASSLALSAEQYF
TRBD2	.	TRBV27	TRBJ2-1	TGTGCCAGCAGTCGTTCTAGCGGGGGGTCCTACAATGAGCAGTTCTTC	CASSRSSGGSYNEQFF
TRBD2	.	TRBV11-3	TRBJ2-3	TGTGCCAGCAGCTTAAGAAAGCGGGGGTCGGCAGATACGCAGTATTTT	CASSLRKRGSADTQYF
.	once	TRBV6-5	TRBJ1-6	TGTGCCAGCAGTCGAGGAAATTCACCCCTCCACTTT	CASSRGNSPLHF
.	.	TRBV29-1	TRBJ2-2	TGCAGCGTTGACCGGGACACCGGGGAGCTGTTTTTT	CSVDRDTGELFF
TRBD1	.	TRBV10-1	TRBJ1-1	TGCGCCAGCAGTGAGGACAGGGATACTGAAGCTTTCTTT	CASSEDRDTEAFF
TRBD2	.	TRBV3-1/TRBV3-2	TRBJ2-1	TGTGCCAGCAGCGTGACTAGCGGGGGGAGCGATGAGCAGTTCTTC	CASSVTSGGSDEQFF
TRBD1	.	TRBV9	TRBJ2-6	TGTGCCAGCAGCTGGACAGGGGGATCCTCTGGGGCCAACGTCCTGACTTTC	CASSWTGGSSGANVLTF
.	.	TRBV19	TRBJ1-5	TGTGCCAGTAGTGCCGGACTTAATAGCAATCAGCCCCAGCATTTT	CASSAGLNSNQPQHF
TRBD1	.	TRBV14	TRBJ1-2	TGTGCCAGCAGCCGCACATCTAAGGGACAGTTGGACGGCTACACCTTC	CASSRTSKGQLDGYTF
.	.	TRBV30	TRBJ2-2	TGTGCCTGGAGTGTACCCAGCAGGGCCACCGGGGAGCTGTTTTTT	CAWSVPSRATGELFF
TRBD2	.	TRBV7-6	TRBJ2-1	TGTGCCAGCAGCTTCCGAGCGGGGGGGCTCTACAATGAGCAGTTCTTC	CASSFRAGGLYNEQFF
.	once	TRBV29-1	TRBJ1-2	TGCAGCGTTGGGGGGGGCTGGAATGGCTACACCTTC	CSVGGGWNGYTF